This T cell receptor beta chain was identified during a study of cytomegalovirus exposure and HLA in healthy donors. Study background: Some 87 million unique TCRs from HLA-typed donors were held in an early release of data. Of around 400 genotyped donors, 81% grouped in the Caucasian-associated ancestry cluster.

V gave up 6 bases and J gave up 9 bases; unmatched junction bases: 10. CDR1 SGHTA and CDR2 FQGNSA come from the germline V gene. The CDR3 sequence is 16 residues long. Primers included in the PCR were 60 Vbeta and 13 Jbeta primers. The protocol was immunoSEQ multiplex PCR, while the TCRdb copy is restricted to in-frame clones and leaves out a portion. The repertoire holds about 100,000 clones, with roughly 80% as singletons. Points from the study as a whole: Analysis was carried out at a later point, and it linked a missense DCLRE1C variant to TCR beta V- and J-gene trimming. A later analysis revealed that TCR association rates differed between HLA loci, peaking at DRB1 and bottoming out at HLA-C.

A few counts support this clone. Its antigen is unknown. The sample was PBMCs. The genes are TRBV7-2 and TRBJ2-1, with 14 bases matching TRBD2. The clonotype comes from a woman aged 40 to 55 in good health and CMV-seronegative. CDR3: CASRLGGTSGRSEQFF. The CDR3 region has the DNA TGTGCCAGCAGGCTGGGGGGGACTAGCGGGAGAAGTGAGCAGTTCTTC.